The rows below give T cell receptor beta chains drawn from one sample of a study of CD4 T cells in relation to SARS-CoV-2 and coronaviruses. Here immunoSEQ multiplex PCR was the method, and the copy in TCRdb shows in-frame clones only, minus some. The sample has tens of thousands of clones; around 82% are singletons. The antigens these receptors bind are not known. The sample was naive CD4+ T cells from PBMCs, cultured in vitro. Receptor source: an adult with COVID-19. Each CDR3 is given with its conserved first and last residue. D genes are given only for firm matches. Not all rows give a size; the values are once, few, many and, for expanded clones, a class.

d_gene: TRBD2
v_gene: TRBV6-6
abundance: NA
j_gene: TRBJ2-1
CDR3nt: TGTGCCAGCAGTAAATCGCGGGAGCCCGCCTACAATGAGCAGTTCTTC
CDR3aa: CASSKSREPAYNEQFF

d_gene: TRBD2
v_gene: TRBV3-1/TRBV3-2
abundance: NA
j_gene: TRBJ2-1
CDR3nt: TGTGCCAGCAGCCAAGGTGGGACTAGCTCTTATGAGCAGTTCTTC
CDR3aa: CASSQGGTSSYEQFF

d_gene: TRBD2
v_gene: TRBV6-6
abundance: NA
j_gene: TRBJ2-4
CDR3nt: TGTGCCAGCAGTTACCTTACCTTTGCGGGAGAAAACATTCAGTACTTC
CDR3aa: CASSYLTFAGENIQYF

d_gene: TRBD2
v_gene: TRBV10-3
abundance: NA
j_gene: TRBJ2-3
CDR3nt: TGTGCCACAAGCGGGAGAGACACAGATACGCAGTATTTT
CDR3aa: CATSGRDTDTQYF

d_gene: NA
v_gene: TRBV6-6
abundance: NA
j_gene: TRBJ1-2
CDR3nt: TGTGCCAGCAGTTACTCACCAGGGACTTACTATGGCTACACCTTC
CDR3aa: CASSYSPGTYYGYTF

d_gene: TRBD2
v_gene: TRBV24-1
abundance: few
j_gene: TRBJ2-1
CDR3nt: TGTGCCACCAGTGATGCTGCGGTTATAGCGGGGGATGAGCAGTTCTTC
CDR3aa: CATSDAAVIAGDEQFF

d_gene: NA
v_gene: TRBV5-4
abundance: NA
j_gene: TRBJ2-3
CDR3nt: TGTGCCAGCAGCTTGGTCGACTCCCGGGATACGCAGTATTTT
CDR3aa: CASSLVDSRDTQYF

d_gene: NA
v_gene: TRBV6-5
abundance: NA
j_gene: TRBJ2-7
CDR3nt: TGTGCCAGCAGGTTCGGGATCTCAAGCTCCTACGAGCAGTACTTC
CDR3aa: CASRFGISSSYEQYF

d_gene: NA
v_gene: TRBV7-9
abundance: NA
j_gene: TRBJ2-5
CDR3nt: TGTGCCAGCAGCTTAGTTAGGGGGACAGCGGGGAAGACCCAGTACTTC
CDR3aa: CASSLVRGTAGKTQYF

d_gene: TRBD1
v_gene: TRBV19
abundance: NA
j_gene: TRBJ1-4
CDR3nt: TGTGCCAGTAGTACCGGACAGGGGGGAAATGAAAAACTGTTTTTT
CDR3aa: CASSTGQGGNEKLFF

d_gene: NA
v_gene: TRBV19
abundance: NA
j_gene: TRBJ2-4
CDR3nt: TGTGCCAGTAGTACGAATCAGGGTGGGGAGGCCAAAAACATTCAGTACTTC
CDR3aa: CASSTNQGGEAKNIQYF

d_gene: NA
v_gene: TRBV24-1
abundance: NA
j_gene: TRBJ2-1
CDR3nt: TGTGCCACCAGTGATTCTCGTCTTACGGTGGACAATGAGCAGTTCTTC
CDR3aa: CATSDSRLTVDNEQFF

d_gene: NA
v_gene: TRBV19
abundance: NA
j_gene: TRBJ1-2
CDR3nt: TGTGCCAGTAGTATAGACCAGACCGGGACACCGTTAGCTAACTATGGCTACACCTTC
CDR3aa: CASSIDQTGTPLANYGYTF

d_gene: TRBD2
v_gene: TRBV27
abundance: few
j_gene: TRBJ2-7
CDR3nt: TGTGCCAGCAATTCGAGACTAGCGGACTCCTACGAGCAGTACTTC
CDR3aa: CASNSRLADSYEQYF

d_gene: TRBD1
v_gene: TRBV25-1
abundance: once
j_gene: TRBJ1-6
CDR3nt: TGTGCCAGCAGTGAATGGGACAGGGAAATGTCACCCCTCCACTTT
CDR3aa: CASSEWDREMSPLHF

d_gene: TRBD1
v_gene: TRBV25-1
abundance: once
j_gene: TRBJ1-1
CDR3nt: TGTGCCAGCAGTGACCCACGAGGGGGCGACACTGAAGCTTTCTTT
CDR3aa: CASSDPRGGDTEAFF

d_gene: TRBD2
v_gene: TRBV3-1/TRBV3-2
abundance: NA
j_gene: TRBJ2-1
CDR3nt: TGTGCCAGCAGCCAAGATGGGGCTAGCGGCCGCGTGTTCTTC
CDR3aa: CASSQDGASGRVFF

d_gene: NA
v_gene: TRBV7-9
abundance: NA
j_gene: TRBJ2-5
CDR3nt: TGTGCCAGCAGCTTAGGGAGCGGAGGCCAAGAGACCCAGTACTTC
CDR3aa: CASSLGSGGQETQYF

d_gene: TRBD2
v_gene: TRBV20-1
abundance: NA
j_gene: TRBJ2-6
CDR3nt: TGCAGTGCTAGTCAAGCGGGAGGTTCTGGGGCCAACGTCCTGACTTTC
CDR3aa: CSASQAGGSGANVLTF

d_gene: NA
v_gene: TRBV14
abundance: NA
j_gene: TRBJ1-2
CDR3nt: TGTGCCAGCAGCCCGGGGGTTCACTATGGCTACACCTTC
CDR3aa: CASSPGVHYGYTF

d_gene: TRBD2
v_gene: TRBV30
abundance: NA
j_gene: TRBJ2-1
CDR3nt: TGTGCCTGGAGTGTACTAGCGGGATCACTGAGCTCCTACAATGAGCAGTTCTTC
CDR3aa: CAWSVLAGSLSSYNEQFF

d_gene: NA
v_gene: TRBV27
abundance: NA
j_gene: TRBJ2-1
CDR3nt: TGTGCCAGCAGCCTAAGCAATGAGCAGTTCTTC
CDR3aa: CASSLSNEQFF

d_gene: NA
v_gene: TRBV30
abundance: NA
j_gene: TRBJ2-7
CDR3nt: TGTGCCTGGAGTGGCAACTACGAGCAGTACTTC
CDR3aa: CAWSGNYEQYF

d_gene: NA
v_gene: TRBV2
abundance: NA
j_gene: TRBJ1-5
CDR3nt: TGTGCCAGCAGCCAGATAAGCAATCAGCCCCAGCATTTT
CDR3aa: CASSQISNQPQHF

d_gene: NA
v_gene: TRBV9
abundance: NA
j_gene: TRBJ2-5
CDR3nt: TGTGCCAGCAGCGTAGACTCGACAGGACTAGGGGATCAAGAGACCCAGTACTTC
CDR3aa: CASSVDSTGLGDQETQYF

d_gene: NA
v_gene: TRBV18
abundance: NA
j_gene: TRBJ2-6
CDR3nt: TGTGCCAGCTCACCCCTAGCGCCCAGCTCTGGGGCCAACGTCCTGACTTTC
CDR3aa: CASSPLAPSSGANVLTF

d_gene: TRBD2
v_gene: TRBV14
abundance: NA
j_gene: TRBJ2-1
CDR3nt: TGTGCCAGCAGCCAGGAGCCGGGACTAGCGGGTATTGAGCAGTTCTTC
CDR3aa: CASSQEPGLAGIEQFF

d_gene: NA
v_gene: TRBV20-1
abundance: NA
j_gene: TRBJ2-1
CDR3nt: TGCAGTGCTAGAGTCTGGGCTAGTCTCTTC
CDR3aa: CSARVWASLF

d_gene: NA
v_gene: TRBV28
abundance: NA
j_gene: TRBJ1-6
CDR3nt: TGTGCCAGCGAAGAAGCAGGGCCCAATCGCGGGGTTATTAATTCACCCCTCCACTTT
CDR3aa: CASEEAGPNRGVINSPLHF

d_gene: NA
v_gene: TRBV5-4
abundance: NA
j_gene: TRBJ2-7
CDR3nt: TGTGCCAGCAGCCCCAGGGCTGGGATCAACGAGCAGTACTTC
CDR3aa: CASSPRAGINEQYF

d_gene: TRBD1
v_gene: TRBV4-1
abundance: few
j_gene: TRBJ1-1
CDR3nt: TGCGCCAGCAGCCAAGGAGGCTTAGGACAGGCAGTGAACACTGAAGCTTTCTTT
CDR3aa: CASSQGGLGQAVNTEAFF

d_gene: NA
v_gene: TRBV7-9
abundance: few
j_gene: TRBJ2-7
CDR3nt: TGTGCCAGCAGCTTAGGGGCCTGGAGCTCCTACGAGCAGTACTTC
CDR3aa: CASSLGAWSSYEQYF

d_gene: TRBD2
v_gene: TRBV3-1/TRBV3-2
abundance: NA
j_gene: TRBJ2-3
CDR3nt: TGTGCCAGCAGCCAGAGACTAGCAGCTTGGGATACGCAGTATTTT
CDR3aa: CASSQRLAAWDTQYF

d_gene: NA
v_gene: TRBV9
abundance: NA
j_gene: TRBJ2-5
CDR3nt: TGTGCCAGCAGCGCCACTGGGGGCCCTAAAAACCTCGGGGTGGAGACCCAGTACTTC
CDR3aa: CASSATGGPKNLGVETQYF

d_gene: NA
v_gene: TRBV4-1
abundance: NA
j_gene: TRBJ1-4
CDR3nt: TGCGCCAGCAGCTCCCGCAGGGAACAGGTTAATGAAAAACTGTTTTTT
CDR3aa: CASSSRREQVNEKLFF

d_gene: TRBD2
v_gene: TRBV7-6
abundance: once
j_gene: TRBJ2-3
CDR3nt: TGTGCCAGCAGCTTAGACCCTAGCGGGAGGCGGGCAGATACGCAGTATTTT
CDR3aa: CASSLDPSGRRADTQYF

d_gene: TRBD1
v_gene: TRBV19
abundance: NA
j_gene: TRBJ1-3
CDR3nt: TGTGCCAGTAGTATCACCGGGACAGAATCTGGAAACACCATATATTTT
CDR3aa: CASSITGTESGNTIYF

d_gene: NA
v_gene: TRBV3-1/TRBV3-2
abundance: once
j_gene: TRBJ2-7
CDR3nt: TGTGCCAGCAGCCAAGACGTCAGAACCTACGAGCAGTACTTC
CDR3aa: CASSQDVRTYEQYF

d_gene: TRBD2
v_gene: TRBV7-2
abundance: NA
j_gene: TRBJ2-2
CDR3nt: TGTGCCAGCAGCCCGGGAGGGGGAAACACCGGGGAGCTGTTTTTT
CDR3aa: CASSPGGGNTGELFF

d_gene: NA
v_gene: TRBV3-1/TRBV3-2
abundance: NA
j_gene: TRBJ2-1
CDR3nt: TGTGCCAGCAGCCAAGCGGCTAGCGCTCACAATGAGCAGTTCTTC
CDR3aa: CASSQAASAHNEQFF

d_gene: NA
v_gene: TRBV10-3
abundance: NA
j_gene: TRBJ2-7
CDR3nt: TGTGCCATCAGTCCTAATGGACAGCGCTACGAGCAGTACTTC
CDR3aa: CAISPNGQRYEQYF

d_gene: NA
v_gene: TRBV18
abundance: NA
j_gene: TRBJ2-1
CDR3nt: TGTGCCAGCTCACCACGGACCAATGAGCAGTTCTTC
CDR3aa: CASSPRTNEQFF

d_gene: TRBD1
v_gene: TRBV5-8
abundance: NA
j_gene: TRBJ2-5
CDR3nt: TGTGCCAGCAGCTTGGGGGACAGCCAAGAGACCCAGTACTTC
CDR3aa: CASSLGDSQETQYF

d_gene: NA
v_gene: TRBV18
abundance: few
j_gene: TRBJ1-1
CDR3nt: TGTGCCAGCTCACCCCTCGTGGGTACGGGGCCAAGGGACACTGAAGCTTTCTTT
CDR3aa: CASSPLVGTGPRDTEAFF

d_gene: NA
v_gene: TRBV19
abundance: NA
j_gene: TRBJ2-3
CDR3nt: TGTGCCAGTAGTATCGCCTCCCAGCCGGATACGCAGTATTTT
CDR3aa: CASSIASQPDTQYF

d_gene: NA
v_gene: TRBV2
abundance: NA
j_gene: TRBJ1-1
CDR3nt: TGTGCCAGCAGGGGCGGGGGGCGGAACACTGAAGCTTTCTTT
CDR3aa: CASRGGGRNTEAFF

d_gene: NA
v_gene: TRBV19
abundance: NA
j_gene: TRBJ1-4
CDR3nt: TGTGCCAGTAGTATAGCTTTCACACCGGCAACTAATGAAAAACTGTTTTTT
CDR3aa: CASSIAFTPATNEKLFF

d_gene: NA
v_gene: TRBV7-9
abundance: few
j_gene: TRBJ2-5
CDR3nt: TGTGCCAGCAGCGGGGACAGCGGGGAGACCCAGTACTTC
CDR3aa: CASSGDSGETQYF